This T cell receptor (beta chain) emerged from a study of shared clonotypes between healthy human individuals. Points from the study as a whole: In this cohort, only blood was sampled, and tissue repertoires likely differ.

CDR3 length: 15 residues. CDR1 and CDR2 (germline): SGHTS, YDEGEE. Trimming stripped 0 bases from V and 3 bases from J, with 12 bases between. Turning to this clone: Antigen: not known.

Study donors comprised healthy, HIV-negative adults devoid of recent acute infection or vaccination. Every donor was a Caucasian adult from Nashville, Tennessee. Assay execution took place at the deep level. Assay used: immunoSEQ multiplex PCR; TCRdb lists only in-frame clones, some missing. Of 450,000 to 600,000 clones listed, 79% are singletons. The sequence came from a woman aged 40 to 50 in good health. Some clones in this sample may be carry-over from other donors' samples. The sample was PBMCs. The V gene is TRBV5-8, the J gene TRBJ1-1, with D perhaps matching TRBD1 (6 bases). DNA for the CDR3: TGTGCCAGCAGCTTGGGGGGGACAACTTACACTGAAGCTTTCTTT. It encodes CASSLGGTTYTEAFF.